The clone carrying this T cell receptor (beta chain) was counted only a few times. With 7 bases clipped from V and 2 bases from J, the junction kept 18 bases outside the gene matches. The CDR3 is made up of 18 amino acids. The record originates from a study of quantifying T cell responses using KT2 cells. Turning to the study itself: cDNA was made from DNase-treated RNA using alpha and beta constant primers.

Each cDNA got a UMI-containing oligo ligated at its 3' end. An equimolar mix of RC1.1 and RC1.2 primed the beta chain across TRBC1 and TRBC2. TCRdb analysed the UMI-ligation and nested PCR reads with MiXCR anew, one entry per CDR3 protein. The repertoire consists of 30,000 or so distinct CDR3 sequences, with 7.3% occurring once and the leading ten covering more than 15%. Sequencing input: PBMCs spiked with cells of the T cell clone KT2. The sequence came from a human donor. The chain recombines TRBV12-3 or TRBV12-4 with TRBJ2-3, with TRBD1 matching 7 bases. CDR3 DNA: TGTGCCAGCACGGAATACTGGGGGTCAGACAGGGACACAGATACGCAGTATTTT. Protein: CASTEYWGSDRDTDTQYF.